The 9 T cell receptor beta chains below all came from one sample that was sequenced in a study of response to subunit inactivated influenza vaccine. TCRdb recomputed calls from the RT-PCR reads with MiXCR, one row per CDR3 protein. The profile shows almost 250,000 distinct CDR3 sequences, approximately 12% of them singletons. The material was non-naive T cells sorted from PBMCs, obtained approximately 15 days before vaccination. The source of these receptors is a man between 45 and 60 years old who received an inactivated influenza vaccine.

This clonotype was seen at least ten times. The V and J genes are TRBV12-3 or TRBV12-4 and TRBJ2-1; D call uncertain. CDR3 length: 14 amino acids. The V gene lost 7 bases and the J gene lost 2 bases, with 12 bases spanning the gap. CDR3 residues: CASTRHQTYNEQFF. DNA of the CDR3: TGTGCCAGCACCCGACATCAAACCTACAATGAGCAGTTCTTC.

The table lists this clonotype with many counts. V and J are TRBV10-2 and TRBJ2-7; 7 bases line up with TRBD2. Per germline, CDR1 WSHSY and CDR2 SAAADI. V lost 8 bases to trimming and J lost 0 bases; unmatched junction nucleotides: 7. The CDR3 length is 14 residues. CDR3 sequence: CASRSSGVSYEQYF. In DNA form, the CDR3 reads TGCGCCAGCCGGTCTAGCGGCGTCTCCTACGAGCAGTACTTC.

This clonotype has only a few counts. The chain links TRBV29-1 to TRBJ2-1, with TRBD1 identical over 9 bases. Trimming took 7 bases from V and 8 from J; bases not matched to a gene: 6. Looked up from germline, CDR1 is SQVTM and CDR2 is ANQGSEA. This CDR3 is built from 12 residues. Written as DNA, the CDR3 is TGCAGCGCCCGGAGGGACAGGGATGAGCAGTTCTTC. Protein sequence: CSARRDRDEQFF.

This clonotype was observed many times. The rearrangement joins TRBV6-5 to TRBJ2-3; no definite D call. Germline loops: CDR1 MNHEY, CDR2 SVGAGI. The CDR3 consists of 13 residues. The V gene lost 5 bases and the J gene lost 5 bases, with 11 bases spanning the gap. The CDR3 DNA sequence: TGTGCCAGCAGTCCACGGCTCGAAGATACGCAGTATTTT. Translation gives CASSPRLEDTQYF.

The chain is built from TRBV6-1 and TRBJ1-2; TRBD1 aligns across 8 bases. Losses at the gene ends were 6 bases for V and 8 bases for J; bases not matched to a gene: 11. The length of the CDR3 is 14 residues. Germline V lookup: CDR1 MNHNS, CDR2 SASEGT. The CDR3 here is CASRTRGHFGGYTF. Written as DNA, the CDR3 is TGTGCCAGCAGAACCAGGGGGCATTTTGGAGGCTACACCTTC.

This clonotype was counted ten times or more. This chain joins TRBV5-6 and TRBJ2-3; possibly TRBD1 or TRBD2 for D (6 bases each). This CDR3 has 17 amino acids. Germline V gene lookup returns CDR1 SGHDT and CDR2 YYEEEE. Trimming stripped 2 bases from V and 6 bases from J, with 22 bases between. The CDR3, as DNA: TGTGCCAGCAGCTTTATGGGGGGCCTCACTACTGTGGATACGCAGTATTTT. This translates into CASSFMGGLTTVDTQYF.

This clonotype was observed at least ten times. The rearrangement links TRBV3-1 to TRBJ2-5; 12 bases agree with TRBD2. The V segment lost 5 bases and the J segment 2 bases; nucleotides outside the gene matches: 6. Germline V lookup: CDR1 LGHDT, CDR2 YNNKEL (reference sequence). The CDR3 covers 16 residues. The CDR3 region has the DNA TGTGCCAGCAGCGACAGGACTAGCGGGAATCAAGAGACCCAGTACTTC. Its protein product is CASSDRTSGNQETQYF.

This clonotype was recorded a few times. The chain links TRBV4-3 to TRBJ2-4; D unclear. The CDR3 is made up of 15 amino acids. V was pared by 4 bases and J by 0 bases, with 10 bases between. Germline lookup yields CDR1 LGHNA and CDR2 YSLEER. CDR3 loop: CASSLDSKAKNIQYF. The CDR3 DNA reads as TGCGCCAGCAGCCTAGATAGTAAAGCCAAAAACATTCAGTACTTC.

The J gene is TRBJ2-3, the V gene TRBV27, with 9 bases lining up with TRBD2. V was clipped by 0 bases and J by 9 bases; unmatched bases: 10. This CDR3 spans 16 amino acids. Germline assignment: CDR1 MNHEY and CDR2 SMNVEV (reference sequence). The CDR3 spells CASSLSGAGGLVTQYF. CDR3 DNA sequence: TGTGCCAGCAGTTTATCGGGTGCGGGGGGGTTGGTAACGCAGTATTTT.